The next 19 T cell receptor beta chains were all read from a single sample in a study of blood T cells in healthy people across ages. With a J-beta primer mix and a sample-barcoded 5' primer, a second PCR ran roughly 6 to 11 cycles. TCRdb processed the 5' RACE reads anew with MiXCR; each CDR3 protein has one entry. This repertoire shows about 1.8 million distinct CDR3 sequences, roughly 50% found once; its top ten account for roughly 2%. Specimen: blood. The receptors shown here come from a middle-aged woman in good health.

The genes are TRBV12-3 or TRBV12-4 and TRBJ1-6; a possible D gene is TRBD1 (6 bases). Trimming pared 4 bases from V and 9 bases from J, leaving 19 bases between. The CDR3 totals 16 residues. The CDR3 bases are TGTGCCAGCAGTTCAGGGACATCCCTACGCGGTTCACCCCTCCACTTT. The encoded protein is CASSSGTSLRGSPLHF.

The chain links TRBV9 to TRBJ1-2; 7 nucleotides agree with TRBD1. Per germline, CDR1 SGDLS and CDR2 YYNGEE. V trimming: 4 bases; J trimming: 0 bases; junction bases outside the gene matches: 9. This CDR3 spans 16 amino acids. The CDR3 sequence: CASSPGGGQTNYGYTF. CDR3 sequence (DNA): TGTGCCAGCAGCCCCGGGGGGGGACAGACTAACTATGGCTACACCTTC.

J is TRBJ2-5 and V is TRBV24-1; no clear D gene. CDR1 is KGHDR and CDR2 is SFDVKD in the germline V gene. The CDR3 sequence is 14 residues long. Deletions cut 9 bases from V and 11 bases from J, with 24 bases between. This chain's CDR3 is CATSPSGLVPEQYF. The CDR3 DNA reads TGTGCCACCTCTCCATCGGGTCTAGTACCTGAGCAGTACTTC.

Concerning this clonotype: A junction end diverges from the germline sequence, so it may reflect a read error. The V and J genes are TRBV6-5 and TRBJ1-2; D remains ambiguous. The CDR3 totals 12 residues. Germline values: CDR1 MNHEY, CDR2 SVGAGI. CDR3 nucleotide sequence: TGTGCCAGCTTCCTTGTACACTATAGCTACACCTTC. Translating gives CASFLVHYSYTF.

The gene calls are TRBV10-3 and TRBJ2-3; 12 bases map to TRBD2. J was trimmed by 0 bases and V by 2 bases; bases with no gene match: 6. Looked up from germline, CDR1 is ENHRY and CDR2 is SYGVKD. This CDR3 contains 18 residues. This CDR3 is CAISETGTSGLSTDTQYF. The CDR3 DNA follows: TGTGCCATCAGTGAGACGGGGACTAGCGGGCTGAGCACAGATACGCAGTATTTT.

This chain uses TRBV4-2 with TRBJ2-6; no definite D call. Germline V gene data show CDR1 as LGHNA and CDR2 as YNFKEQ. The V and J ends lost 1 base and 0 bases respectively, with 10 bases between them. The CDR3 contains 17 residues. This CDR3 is CASSQGIGDSGANVLTF. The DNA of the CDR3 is TGTGCCAGCAGCCAAGGGATTGGGGACTCTGGGGCCAACGTCCTGACTTTC.

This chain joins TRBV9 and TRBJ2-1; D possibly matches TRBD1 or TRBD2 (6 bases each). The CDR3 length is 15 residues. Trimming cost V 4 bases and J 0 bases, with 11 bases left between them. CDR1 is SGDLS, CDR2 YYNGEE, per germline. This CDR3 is CASSPRGPSYNEQFF. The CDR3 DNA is TGTGCCAGCAGCCCTCGGGGGCCCTCCTACAATGAGCAGTTCTTC.

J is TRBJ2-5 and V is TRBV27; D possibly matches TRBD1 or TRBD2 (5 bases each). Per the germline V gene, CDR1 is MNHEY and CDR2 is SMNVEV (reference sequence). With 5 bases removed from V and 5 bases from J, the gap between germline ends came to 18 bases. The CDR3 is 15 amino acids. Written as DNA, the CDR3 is TGTGCCAGCAGTGTCGGGACGGTATGGGGTGAGACCCAGTACTTC. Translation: CASSVGTVWGETQYF.

CDR3 sequence reads: CASSLGGGQLYEKLFF. The CDR3 bases are TGTGCCAGCAGTTTAGGGGGGGGGCAGCTCTATGAAAAACTGTTTTTT. This chain links TRBV12-3 or TRBV12-4 with TRBJ1-4, with D perhaps matching TRBD1 (6 bases). Trimming stripped 1 base from V and 6 bases from J, with 15 bases between. The CDR3 consists of 16 residues.

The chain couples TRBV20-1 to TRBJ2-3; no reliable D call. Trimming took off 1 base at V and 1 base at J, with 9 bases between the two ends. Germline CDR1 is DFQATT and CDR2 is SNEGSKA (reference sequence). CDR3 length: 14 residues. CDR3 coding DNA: TGCAGTGCTAGAGGACGGTGGGGCACAGATACGCAGTATTTT. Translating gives CSARGRWGTDTQYF.

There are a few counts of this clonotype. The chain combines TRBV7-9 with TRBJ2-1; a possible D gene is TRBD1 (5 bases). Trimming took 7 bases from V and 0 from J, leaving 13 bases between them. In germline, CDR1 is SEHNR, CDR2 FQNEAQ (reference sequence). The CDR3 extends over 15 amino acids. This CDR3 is CASNLRTHSYNEQFF. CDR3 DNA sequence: TGTGCCAGCAATTTGAGGACACACTCCTACAATGAGCAGTTCTTC. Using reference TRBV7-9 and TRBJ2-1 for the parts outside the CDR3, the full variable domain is DTGVSQNPRHKITKRGQNVTFRCDPISEHNRLYWYRQTLGQGPEFLTYFQNEAQLEKSRLLSDRFSAERPKGSFSTLEIQRTEQGDSAMYLCASNLRTHSYNEQFFGPGTRLTVL.

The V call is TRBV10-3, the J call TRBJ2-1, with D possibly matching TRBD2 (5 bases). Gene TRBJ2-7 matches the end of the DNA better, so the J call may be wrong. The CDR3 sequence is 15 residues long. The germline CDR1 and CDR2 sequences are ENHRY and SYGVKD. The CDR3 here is CAISGVEGIYNEQYF. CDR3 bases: TGTGCCATCAGTGGAGTCGAGGGCATCTACAATGAGCAGTACTTC.

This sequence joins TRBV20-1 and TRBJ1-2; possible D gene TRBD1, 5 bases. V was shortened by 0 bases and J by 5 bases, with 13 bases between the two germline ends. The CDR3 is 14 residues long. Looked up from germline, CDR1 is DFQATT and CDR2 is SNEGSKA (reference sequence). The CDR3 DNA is TGCAGTGCTAGAGATGACCAGGGCTTTTATGGCTACACCTTC. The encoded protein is CSARDDQGFYGYTF.

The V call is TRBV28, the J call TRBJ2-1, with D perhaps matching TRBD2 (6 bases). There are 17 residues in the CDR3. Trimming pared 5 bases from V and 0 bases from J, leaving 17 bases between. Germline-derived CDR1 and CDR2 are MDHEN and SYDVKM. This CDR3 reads CASSPLEGRSSYNEQFF. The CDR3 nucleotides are TGTGCCAGCAGTCCCCTGGAGGGCCGGAGCTCCTACAATGAGCAGTTCTTC.

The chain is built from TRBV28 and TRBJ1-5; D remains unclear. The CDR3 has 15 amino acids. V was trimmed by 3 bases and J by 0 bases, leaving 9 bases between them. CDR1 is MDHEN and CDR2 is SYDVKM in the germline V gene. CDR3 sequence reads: CASSFHRDSNQPQHF. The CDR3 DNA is TGTGCCAGCAGTTTTCACCGGGATAGCAATCAGCCCCAGCATTTT.

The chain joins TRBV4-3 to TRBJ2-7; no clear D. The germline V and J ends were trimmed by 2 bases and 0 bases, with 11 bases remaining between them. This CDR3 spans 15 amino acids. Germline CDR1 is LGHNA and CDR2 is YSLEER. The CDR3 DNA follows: TGCGCCAGCAGCCAATCGAAGGGCAGCTCCTACGAGCAGTACTTC. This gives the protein CASSQSKGSSYEQYF.

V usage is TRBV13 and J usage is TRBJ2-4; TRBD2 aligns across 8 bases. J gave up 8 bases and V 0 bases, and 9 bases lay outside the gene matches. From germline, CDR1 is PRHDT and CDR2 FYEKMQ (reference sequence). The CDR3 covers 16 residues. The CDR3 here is CASSLGIREGGDIQYF. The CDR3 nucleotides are TGTGCCAGCAGCTTAGGAATCCGGGAGGGGGGGGACATTCAGTACTTC.

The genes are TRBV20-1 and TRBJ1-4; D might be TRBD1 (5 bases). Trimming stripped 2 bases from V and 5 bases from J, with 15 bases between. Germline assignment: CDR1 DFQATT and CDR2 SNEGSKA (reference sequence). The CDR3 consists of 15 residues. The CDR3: CSARPTMGRNEKLFF. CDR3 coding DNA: TGCAGTGCTAGACCCACAATGGGGCGGAATGAAAAACTGTTTTTT.

CDR3 sequence reads: CASSFKGGETQYF. Written as DNA, the CDR3 is TGCGCCAGCAGCTTTAAGGGTGGCGAGACCCAGTACTTC. The gene calls are TRBV5-1 and TRBJ2-7, with D hard to call. The J call may be incorrect, as the DNA end agrees better with TRBJ2-5. This CDR3 comprises 13 residues. Germline assignment: CDR1 SGHRS and CDR2 YFSETQ.